This T cell receptor (beta chain) appears in the sequencing data of a study of CD8 T cells in ankylosing spondylitis. TCRdb recomputed calls from the 5' RACE reads with MiXCR, one row per CDR3 protein. The sample holds hundreds of thousands of distinct CDR3 sequences, about 12% seen once. Turning to this clonotype: Antigen specificity is unknown.

The germline CDR1 and CDR2 sequences are SGHDN and FVKESK. V gave up 4 bases and J gave up 4 bases, with 13 bases separating them. This CDR3 contains 14 residues. Study-level findings and limits: Significant enrichment of disease-linked clones was reportedly seen in matched ankylosing spondylitis synovial fluid. Peripheral blood samples showed relatively rare disease-linked clones, and these clones were CD8+. Within ankylosing spondylitis blood, a TCR beta motif made up of seven or eight highly homologous variants appeared to be characteristic. Reactive arthritis synovial fluid and blood were previously reported to contain some motif variants.

Sequencing used blood, either unsorted or a sorted T cell fraction (not recorded which). The sequence was collected from a male donor with ankylosing spondylitis. The V gene is TRBV14, the J gene TRBJ2-5; possible D gene TRBD1, 5 bases. CDR3 region: CASSPRVRRETQYF. The CDR3 DNA reads as TGTGCCAGCAGCCCCAGGGTACGGCGAGAGACCCAGTACTTC.